This T cell receptor beta chain was profiled in a study of T cells in Graves' hyperthyroidism and ophthalmopathy. RNA transcripts yielded amplified TCR beta CDR3 regions. A set of HTBI primers served as the primers for a first-round RT-PCR of the TCR CDR3. In TCRdb, the multiplex PCR reads were re-called with MiXCR into one record per CDR3 protein. This sample carries about 96,000 distinct CDR3 sequences, over 50% of them seen once, and the ten largest clones take roughly 26%. Study-level results: Blood also held most thyroid clonotypes expanded beyond 0.001.

An absence of ophthalmopathy progression within 18 months meant stable Graves' hyperthyroidism. The patients, who ranged from 18 to 65 in age, presented with newly diagnosed hyperthyroidism lasting under 2 months. Patients with uncontrolled infections, other autoimmune diseases, pregnancy or lactation were excluded. On this clonotype: Antigen unknown.

CDR1 is DFQATT, CDR2 SNEGSKA, per germline (reference sequence). Trimming stripped 3 bases from V and 5 bases from J, with 17 bases between. The CDR3 length is 14 residues. Sequenced input: blood. The chain joins TRBV20-1 to TRBJ2-7; D is possibly TRBD1 or TRBD2 (6 bases each). This TCR was sampled from a woman aged 40 to 50 with Graves' hyperthyroidism. The CDR3 bases are TGCAGTGCTAGTAAGGGGGGCGCGGGTGACGAGCAGTACTTC. It codes for CSASKGGAGDEQYF.